Sequencing of this TCR beta chain was carried out in a study of blood T cell repertoires in COVID-19 (TCRdb year 2020). As for the study more broadly: Samples from collaborators originated in the United States, Italy and Spain and spanned both the acute and convalescent phases of COVID-19. The material from the prospective study consisted of cDNA or gDNA derived from T cells, B-cell-depleted T cells, or PBMCs. Subjects who had been exposed to COVID-19, were actively infected with it, or had recovered from it provided the deeply sampled blood TCRbeta repertoires that made up the dataset. The repertoires were released in a freely available public database intended as a resource for research on the immune response to SARS-CoV-2. Samples came from the ongoing ImmuneRACE study (first 160 participants) plus 1,254 subjects from 6 global collaborators. The sample metadata nearly always contained a de-identified subject ID, COVID-19 status, age in years and sex. Where HLA class I and class II types were available, the types were taken from metadata supplied by the sample provider, not from assay-based typing.

TCRbeta CDR3 regions were amplified from genomic DNA by means of the immunoSEQ Assay, a bias-controlled multiplex PCR. The study's processing was this. Within the assay, amplification of reference gene primers was used to estimate how many nucleated cells each sample contained. Sequence reads were collapsed and filtered to measure the absolute abundance of every unique TCRbeta CDR3 rearrangement. For each sample, productive Simpson clonality was calculated as the square root of Simpson's diversity index over productive rearrangements. Sourced from immuneACCESS, this table was stored by TCRdb with only in-frame sequences that have V and J called. A share of the clones is absent; for the studies checked, an unresolved V gene accounts for under half, and the remainder has no known explanation. Clonal size and the V and J genes are those of that table, whereas D and trimming came from the DNA. The sample data list 200,000 to 300,000 clones, and 80% to 90% of these were observed just once. The ten largest make up roughly 1.9% of the sample.

Concerning this clone: Its antigen specificity is not known. No base quality values were provided; no much bigger clone lies one nucleotide off.

Collaborating institutions collected whole blood in K2EDTA tubes following their own protocols. For TCRbeta analysis, collaborators shipped samples in one of three forms: frozen whole blood, isolated PBMCs, or DNA extracted from either of those sample types. Paper-wide results and their limitations: The quantity of clinical and demographic metadata differed by source and by participant and was supplied without curation.

The sample taken for sequencing was peripheral blood. The clonotype was recovered from a man younger than 45 with active or convalescent COVID-19.

The DNA is as follows: TGTGCCAGCAGCAGCACAGGGGGCCAGCCCCAGCATTTT. This is translated as CASSSTGGQPQHF. This chain is built from TRBV5-6 and TRBJ1-5; the junction holds 9 bases that match TRBD1. The CDR3 covers 13 residues, taking in both the cysteine and the phenylalanine. The DNA shown is the 39-base CDR3, in frame from base 1. The V end gives up 4 bases and the J end 7 bases, leaving 3 bases in the junction not matched to a gene. CDR1 and CDR2 are read off the germline V gene as SGHDT and YYEEEE.